These 12 T cell receptor beta chains came from one sample sequenced in a study of blood T cell repertoires in COVID-19. Repertoires were generated with immunoSEQ multiplex PCR, while TCRdb's copy carries only in-frame clones and drops some. This repertoire shows 55,000 or so clones, about 87% found once; its top ten account for approximately 6.9%. Sequenced input: peripheral blood. These receptors originate from a man aged 60-69 years with active or convalescent COVID-19.

CDR3 nucleotide sequence: TGTGCCAGCAGCCCAAACCCGGTCGGGACAGGTGTTGAGAAACTGTTTTTT. Its translation: CASSPNPVGTGVEKLFF. The V call is TRBV7-2, the J call TRBJ1-4; TRBD1 agrees at 8 bases. The CDR3 totals 17 residues. Per the germline V gene, CDR1 is SGHTA and CDR2 is FQGNSA. Losses at the gene ends were 5 bases for V and 11 bases for J; bases not matched to a gene: 19.

The CDR3 protein is CASSSTGGGGEKLFF. The CDR3 nucleotides read TGTGCCAGCAGTTCGACAGGGGGCGGAGGTGAAAAACTGTTTTTT. This chain connects TRBV28 to TRBJ1-4, with 10 bases lining up with TRBD1. The CDR3 has 15 amino acids. J gave up 7 bases and V 4 bases, and 6 bases lay outside the gene matches. The germline V gene has CDR1 MDHEN and CDR2 SYDVKM.

The chain joins TRBV5-5 to TRBJ1-3, with a possible D match to TRBD1 (5 bases). The CDR3 loop spans 14 amino acids. The V end lost 4 bases, the J end lost 4 bases, and 12 bases lay between the germline ends. Per the germline V gene, CDR1 is SGHKS and CDR2 is YYEKEE (reference sequence). CDR3 nucleotide sequence: TGTGCCAGCAGCCTGCTCGGGGGGGGAAACACCATATATTTT. Its translation is CASSLLGGGNTIYF. The full variable domain, with the rest looked up from reference TRBV5-5 and TRBJ1-3, is DAGVTQSPTHLIKTRGQQVTLRCSPISGHKSVSWYQQVLGQGPQFIFQYYEKEERGRGNFPDRFSARQFPNYSSELNVNALLLGDSALYLCASSLLGGGNTIYFGEGSWLTVV.

This chain links TRBV11-1 with TRBJ2-3, with 10 bases aligning to TRBD2. This CDR3 is 15 amino acids long. V shed 4 bases, J shed 1 base, and the junction held 2 bases outside the gene matches. Per germline, CDR1 SGHAT and CDR2 FQDESV (reference sequence). The CDR3 sequence is CASSSSGGGTDTQYF. The CDR3 nucleotides read TGTGCCAGCAGCTCCAGCGGGGGGGGCACAGATACGCAGTATTTT.

CDR3 region: CATSSSGTPNYGYTF. CDR3 DNA sequence: TGTGCCACCAGCTCGTCCGGGACACCTAACTATGGCTACACCTTC. The rearrangement joins TRBV24-1 to TRBJ1-2, with D possibly TRBD1 on 6 matching bases. Trimming shortened V by 7 bases and J by 0 bases, and 14 bases separated the two germline ends. Germline-derived CDR1 and CDR2 are KGHDR and SFDVKD. This CDR3 is built from 15 residues.

This sequence joins TRBV18 and TRBJ1-5; 9 nucleotides match TRBD1. Unmatched junction bases numbered 7, after V lost 3 bases and J lost 1 base. This CDR3 has 17 amino acids. The germline V gene has CDR1 KGHSH and CDR2 LQKENI. CDR3 in amino acids: CASSPGQGTGSNQPQHF. The CDR3 nucleotides are TGTGCCAGCTCACCGGGCCAAGGGACAGGGAGCAATCAGCCCCAGCATTTT.

This chain uses TRBV3-1 (or the pseudogene TRBV3-2) with TRBJ2-7; D possibly corresponds to TRBD1 (5 bases). The CDR3 spans 18 residues. Germline CDR1 LGHDT, CDR2 YNNKEL (reference sequence). Trimming pared 0 bases from V and 3 bases from J, leaving 21 bases between. The chain's CDR3 is CASSQETGDSWLDYEQYF. CDR3 bases: TGTGCCAGCAGCCAAGAAACTGGTGACAGCTGGCTGGACTACGAGCAGTACTTC.

The rearrangement links TRBV18 to TRBJ2-7; 7 bases map to TRBD2. Germline-derived CDR1 and CDR2 are KGHSH and LQKENI. This CDR3 region has 13 residues. The J segment lost 4 bases and the V segment lost 4 bases, leaving 4 bases of the junction unmatched. CDR3: CASSLGTTYEQYF. CDR3 sequence (DNA): TGTGCCAGCTCACTAGGGACTACTTACGAGCAGTACTTC.

This clone was found a few times. V gene TRBV5-1 combines with J gene TRBJ2-1; 8 bases are shared with TRBD2. Germline assignment: CDR1 SGHRS and CDR2 YFSETQ. V shed 4 bases, J shed 6 bases, and the junction held 9 bases outside the gene matches. The CDR3 length is 15 residues. The CDR3 reads CASSAGGSGGNEQFF. The CDR3 coding sequence is TGCGCCAGCAGCGCGGGTGGGAGCGGGGGCAATGAGCAGTTCTTC.

The CDR3 region has the DNA TGTGCCAGCAGCTTAGGACAGACGGCGGGGACTGAAGCTTTCTTT. It specifies CASSLGQTAGTEAFF. V usage is TRBV11-2 and J usage is TRBJ1-1, with a possible D match to TRBD1 (5 bases). V lost 1 base, J lost 5 bases, and 14 bases lay in between. Germline CDR1 is SGHAT and CDR2 is FQNNGV. The CDR3 totals 15 residues.

The V and J genes are TRBV7-9 and TRBJ1-1, with D possibly being TRBD1 (5 bases). The CDR3 length is 14 residues. Germline lookup yields CDR1 SEHNR and CDR2 FQNEAQ (reference sequence). V lost 7 bases to trimming and J lost 6 bases, with 18 bases between them. CDR3 DNA: TGTGCCAGCACCTCGGTCTCAGGGTTGGCTGAAGCTTTCTTT. It yields the protein CASTSVSGLAEAFF.

The chain combines TRBV19 with TRBJ2-1, with D unresolved. The CDR3 has 13 amino acids. Trimming pared 3 bases from V and 9 bases from J, leaving 12 bases between. Per germline, CDR1 LNHDA and CDR2 SQIVND (reference sequence). CDR3 DNA: TGTGCCAGTAGTATTCAGAGCGTGGGTGAGCAGTTCTTC. As protein: CASSIQSVGEQFF.